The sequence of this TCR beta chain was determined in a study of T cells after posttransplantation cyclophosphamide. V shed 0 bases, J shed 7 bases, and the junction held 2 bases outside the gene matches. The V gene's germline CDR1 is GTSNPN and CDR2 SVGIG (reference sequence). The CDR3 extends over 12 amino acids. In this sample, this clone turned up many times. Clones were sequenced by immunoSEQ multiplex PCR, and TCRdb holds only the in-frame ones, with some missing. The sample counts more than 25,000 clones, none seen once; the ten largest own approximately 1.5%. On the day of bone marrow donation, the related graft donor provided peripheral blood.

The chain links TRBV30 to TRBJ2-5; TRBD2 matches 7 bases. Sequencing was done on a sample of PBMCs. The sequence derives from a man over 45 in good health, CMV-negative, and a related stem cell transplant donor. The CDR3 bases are TGTGCCTGGAGTGTACCGGGAGGGACCCAGTACTTC. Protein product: CAWSVPGGTQYF. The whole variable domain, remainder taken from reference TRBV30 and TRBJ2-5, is SQTIHQWPATLVQPVGSPLSLECTVEGTSNPNLYWYRQAAGRGLQLLFYSVGIGQISSEVPQNLSASRPQDRQFILSSKKLLLSDSGFYLCAWSVPGGTQYFGPGTRLLVL.